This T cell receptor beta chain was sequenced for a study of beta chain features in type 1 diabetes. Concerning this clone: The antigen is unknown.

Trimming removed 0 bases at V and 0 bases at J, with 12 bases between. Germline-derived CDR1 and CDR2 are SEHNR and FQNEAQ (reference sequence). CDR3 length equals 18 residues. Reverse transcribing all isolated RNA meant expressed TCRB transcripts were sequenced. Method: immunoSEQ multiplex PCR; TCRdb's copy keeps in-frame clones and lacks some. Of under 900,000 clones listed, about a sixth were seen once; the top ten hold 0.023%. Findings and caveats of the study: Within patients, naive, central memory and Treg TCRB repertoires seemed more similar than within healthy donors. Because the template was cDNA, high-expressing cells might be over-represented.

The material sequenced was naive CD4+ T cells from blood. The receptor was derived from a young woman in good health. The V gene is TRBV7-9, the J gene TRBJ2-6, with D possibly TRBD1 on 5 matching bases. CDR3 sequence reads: CASSLAPRGSSGANVLTF. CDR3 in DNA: TGTGCCAGCAGCTTAGCCCCTAGGGGTAGCTCTGGGGCCAACGTCCTGACTTTC.